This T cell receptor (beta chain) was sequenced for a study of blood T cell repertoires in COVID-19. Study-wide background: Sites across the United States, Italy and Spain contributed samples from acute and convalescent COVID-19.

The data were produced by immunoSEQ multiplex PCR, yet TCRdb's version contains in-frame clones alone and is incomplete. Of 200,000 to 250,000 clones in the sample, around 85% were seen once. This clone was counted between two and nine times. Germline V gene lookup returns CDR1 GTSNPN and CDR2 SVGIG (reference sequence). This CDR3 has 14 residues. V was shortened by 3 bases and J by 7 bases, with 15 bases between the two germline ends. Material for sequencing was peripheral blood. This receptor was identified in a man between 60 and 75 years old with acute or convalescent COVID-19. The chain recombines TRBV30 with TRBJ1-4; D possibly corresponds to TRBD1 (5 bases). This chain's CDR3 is CAWSPGGLVEKLFF. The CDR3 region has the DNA TGTGCCTGGAGCCCCGGGGGACTTGTTGAAAAACTGTTTTTT.